The 5 T cell receptor beta chains below were found in one sample sequenced in a study of cytomegalovirus exposure and HLA in healthy donors. The PCR employed 60 Vbeta primers together with 13 Jbeta primers. The protocol was immunoSEQ multiplex PCR, while the TCRdb copy is restricted to in-frame clones and leaves out a portion. Of around 100,000 clones in the sample, 55% to 80% were seen once. Sequenced input: PBMCs. The receptors here all came from a man between 40 and 49 years old in good health and CMV-seronegative.

V gene TRBV9 combines with J gene TRBJ1-2; unclear D gene. CDR1 SGDLS and CDR2 YYNGEE come from the germline V gene. Trimming took 2 bases from V and 7 from J, leaving 9 bases between them. The CDR3 sequence is 12 residues long. CDR3 coding DNA: TGTGCCAGCAGCGTGGCTTTTCCTGGCTACACCTTC. Translation gives CASSVAFPGYTF. The variable domain in full, with the rest retrieved from reference TRBV9 and TRBJ1-2, is DSGVTQTPKHLITATGQRVTLRCSPRSGDLSVYWYQQSLDQGLQFLIQYYNGEERAKGNILERFSAQQFPDLHSELNLSSLELGDSALYFCASSVAFPGYTFGSGTRLTVV.

The chain carries TRBV2 and TRBJ2-5, with TRBD2 matching over 8 bases. The CDR3 loop spans 16 amino acids. V lost 4 bases, J lost 7 bases, and 14 bases stayed unmatched. Germline-derived CDR1 and CDR2 are SNHLY and FYNNEI. CDR3 sequence reads: CASSVGSGGLSGTQYF. CDR3 sequence (DNA): TGTGCCAGCAGTGTTGGATCGGGGGGGCTCTCTGGGACCCAGTACTTC.

J is TRBJ2-7 and V is TRBV7-6, with a possible D match to TRBD2 (6 bases). Deletions cut 5 bases from V and 2 bases from J, with 13 bases between. CDR1 and CDR2 from the germline V gene are SGHVS and FNYEAQ. The CDR3 is made up of 14 amino acids. The CDR3 loop is CASSPGTSPYEQYF. CDR3 nucleotide sequence: TGTGCCAGCAGCCCGGGGACTTCCCCCTACGAGCAGTACTTC. The variable domain in full, with the rest retrieved from reference TRBV7-6 and TRBJ2-7, is GAGVSQSPRYKVTKRGQDVALRCDPISGHVSLYWYRQALGQGPEFLTYFNYEAQQDKSGLPNDRFSAERPEGSISTLTIQRTEQRDSAMYRCASSPGTSPYEQYFGPGTRLTVT.

This rearrangement joins TRBV6-5 to TRBJ2-1; 9 nucleotides agree with TRBD1. CDR1 is MNHEY and CDR2 is SVGAGI in the germline V gene. This CDR3 is 15 amino acids long. V shed 7 bases, J shed 8 bases, and the junction held 12 bases outside the gene matches. The CDR3 DNA is TGTGCCAGCAACCCCCGACAGGGGGAGATCGATGAGCAGTTCTTC. This encodes CASNPRQGEIDEQFF.

The chain joins TRBV7-9 to TRBJ1-3; D not certain. Germline V CDR1 and CDR2: SEHNR, FQNEAQ (reference sequence). The CDR3 length is 13 residues. V was clipped by 5 bases and J by 0 bases, with 5 bases between them. CDR3 nucleotide sequence: TGTGCCAGCAGCCTCCGCTCTGGAAACACCATATATTTT. Amino acid sequence: CASSLRSGNTIYF.